A single sample gave rise to the 17 T cell receptor beta chains below, sequenced in a study of cytomegalovirus exposure and HLA in healthy donors. Measured with immunoSEQ multiplex PCR; TCRdb has only the in-frame clones, and not every one. This sample has 170,000 or so clones, with 80% to 85% found just once. The source material was PBMCs. All receptors derive from a woman aged 18-29 years in good health and CMV-seropositive.

V gene TRBV4-1 combines with J gene TRBJ1-2; D perhaps matches TRBD1 (5 bases). This CDR3 spans 13 amino acids. Germline values: CDR1 MGHRA, CDR2 YSYEKL. Trimming removed 4 bases from V and 4 bases from J, with 10 bases in between. The CDR3 region has the DNA TGCGCCAGCAGCCCTGACGGGGGCTATGGCTACACCTTC. This translates into CASSPDGGYGYTF.

The chain is built from TRBV2 and TRBJ1-1; unclear D gene. The CDR3 runs to 15 residues. Germline V gene data show CDR1 as SNHLY and CDR2 as FYNNEI. Between the trimmed V and J ends, which lost 7 bases and 4 bases, there was a span of 19 bases. The CDR3 spells CASTGGFVSGTEAFF. DNA of the CDR3: TGTGCCAGCACCGGCGGGTTTGTATCGGGCACTGAAGCTTTCTTT.

The chain links TRBV4-1 to TRBJ1-1, with D unclear. Per germline, CDR1 MGHRA and CDR2 YSYEKL. Deletions cut 1 base from V and 1 base from J, with 13 bases between. CDR3 size: 16 residues. This chain's CDR3 is CASSQGPGKTNTEAFF. In DNA, the CDR3 is TGCGCCAGCAGCCAAGGGCCAGGAAAAACGAACACTGAAGCTTTCTTT.

The V gene is TRBV5-6, the J gene TRBJ1-2; D call uncertain. The CDR3 spans 13 residues. From germline, CDR1 is SGHDT and CDR2 YYEEEE. V was trimmed by 4 bases and J by 0 bases, leaving 7 bases between them. For the CDR3, the DNA is TGTGCCAGCAGCCCAGGTACTAACTATGGCTACACCTTC. Translation: CASSPGTNYGYTF. Variable domain in full (rest from reference TRBV5-6 and TRBJ1-2): DAGVTQSPTHLIKTRGQQVTLRCSPKSGHDTVSWYQQALGQGPQFIFQYYEEEERQRGNFPDRFSGHQFPNYSSELNVNALLLGDSALYLCASSPGTNYGYTFGSGTRLTVV.

The chain employs TRBV6-1 and TRBJ2-3; 10 bases agree with TRBD2. The CDR3 covers 18 residues. CDR1 MNHNS and CDR2 SASEGT come from the germline V gene. Trimming cost V 2 bases and J 2 bases; bases outside gene matches: 10. The CDR3 DNA is TGTGCCAGCAGTGAACTGGGGCTAGCGGGGGCCTACACAGATACGCAGTATTTT. Translated: CASSELGLAGAYTDTQYF.

The chain couples TRBV6-1 to TRBJ1-1, with 9 bases identical to TRBD1. Trimming at V came to 0 bases and at J to 8 bases, leaving 7 bases not matched to a gene. CDR1 is MNHNS, CDR2 SASEGT, per germline. The CDR3 totals 15 residues. CDR3 in amino acids: CASSEAMGTGREAFF. The DNA for the CDR3 is TGTGCCAGCAGTGAAGCAATGGGGACAGGGAGGGAAGCTTTCTTT.

The genes are TRBV4-2 and TRBJ1-1; TRBD1 aligns across 7 bases. The CDR3 covers 16 residues. Germline V gene data show CDR1 as LGHNA and CDR2 as YNFKEQ. The ends lost 3 bases at V and 0 bases at J; junction bases unmatched: 7. CDR3 amino acids: CASSQDRSWMNTEAFF. DNA for the CDR3: TGTGCCAGCAGCCAGGACAGGTCCTGGATGAACACTGAAGCTTTCTTT.

The chain joins TRBV19 to TRBJ1-5; no reliable D call. Trimming pared 1 base from V and 6 bases from J, leaving 10 bases between. This CDR3 comprises 14 residues. Germline V gives CDR1 LNHDA, CDR2 SQIVND (reference sequence). DNA of the CDR3: TGTGCCAGTAGTATAGGTTCAGGTGGTCAGCCCCAGCATTTT. Translating it yields CASSIGSGGQPQHF.

The gene calls are TRBV5-6 and TRBJ1-3, with 7 bases fitting TRBD1. Trimming took 2 bases from V and 3 from J; bases not matched to a gene: 2. Looked up from germline, CDR1 is SGHDT and CDR2 is YYEEEE. The CDR3 is 14 amino acids. CDR3: CASSFTGVGNTIYF. The CDR3 DNA is TGTGCCAGCAGCTTCACAGGGGTTGGAAACACCATATATTTT.

This clone appeared once. The chain has TRBV5-4 and TRBJ1-1, with no clear D. The length of the CDR3 is 15 residues. Per germline, CDR1 SGHNT and CDR2 YYREEE (reference sequence). V was shortened by 1 base and J by 2 bases, with 12 bases between the two germline ends. For the CDR3, the DNA is TGTGCCAGCAGCTTGTTAGAACCGTCTAACACTGAAGCTTTCTTT. Its translation: CASSLLEPSNTEAFF.

The gene calls are TRBV18 and TRBJ1-6; 8 bases line up with TRBD1. This CDR3 comprises 16 residues. The germline V gene encodes CDR1 KGHSH and CDR2 LQKENI. The V and J ends lost 4 bases and 9 bases, in that order; junction bases with no gene match: 11. The DNA for the CDR3 is TGTGCCAGCTCACTTGGACAGGGAGTAGGAGGTTCACCCCTCCACTTT. Protein: CASSLGQGVGGSPLHF.

In DNA form, the CDR3 reads TGTGCCAGCAGCGGGGACAGGGGCGATGAGCAGTTCTTC. Its translation is CASSGDRGDEQFF. The chain carries TRBV5-4 and TRBJ2-1; 10 bases align to TRBD1. CDR1 and CDR2 (germline): SGHNT, YYREEE (reference sequence). This CDR3 has 13 amino acids. Germline trimming cut 4 bases from V and 8 bases from J; bases unmatched to any gene: 3.

The DNA of the CDR3 is TGTGCCAGCAGCTATCTGCGAGGAGCACTCAACTATGGCTACACCTTC. Its protein product is CASSYLRGALNYGYTF. The chain combines TRBV11-2 with TRBJ1-2; D unresolved. The V gene's germline CDR1 is SGHAT and CDR2 FQNNGV. The CDR3 sequence is 16 residues long. With 4 bases removed from V and 2 bases from J, the gap between germline ends came to 17 bases.

The rearrangement joins TRBV29-1 to TRBJ2-5, with D possibly being TRBD2 (5 bases). V was trimmed by 5 bases and J by 5 bases, leaving 21 bases between them. The CDR3 covers 15 residues. Germline loops: CDR1 SQVTM, CDR2 ANQGSEA. CDR3 DNA: TGCAGCGTTACCCCCCCCGGCGGGTCGCGGGAGACCCAGTACTTC. Translating gives CSVTPPGGSRETQYF.

This chain uses TRBV7-2 with TRBJ1-3, with a tentative D call TRBD1 (5 bases). This CDR3 has 13 amino acids. The germline gives CDR1 SGHTA, CDR2 FQGNSA. Trimming removed 4 bases at V and 10 bases at J, with 14 bases between. CDR3 sequence (DNA): TGTGCCAGCAGCTCGGGGGGACGATTGACCATATATTTT. It specifies CASSSGGRLTIYF. The full variable domain, rest sourced from reference TRBV7-2 and TRBJ1-3, is GAGVSQSPSNKVTEKGKDVELRCDPISGHTALYWYRQSLGQGLEFLIYFQGNSAPDKSGLPSDRFSAERTGGSVSTLTIQRTQQEDSAVYLCASSSGGRLTIYFGEGSWLTVV.

This clone has only a few counts. The rearrangement uses TRBV6-6 and TRBJ2-3; D remains ambiguous. Trimming left V 5 bases short and J 3 bases short, with 15 bases between. Germline lookup yields CDR1 MNHNY and CDR2 SVGAGI (reference sequence). The CDR3 extends over 15 amino acids. The CDR3: CASSKTESGTDTQYF. The CDR3 DNA reads as TGTGCCAGCAGTAAGACTGAAAGTGGGACAGATACGCAGTATTTT.

The chain recombines TRBV6-1 with TRBJ2-7; D gene uncertain. There are 13 residues in the CDR3. Germline V lookup: CDR1 MNHNS, CDR2 SASEGT. V dropped 5 bases and J dropped 9 bases, with 17 bases sitting between them. The CDR3 DNA follows: TGTGCCAGCAGTTATATCCTCCCTCGAGGGCAGTACTTC. Translating it yields CASSYILPRGQYF.